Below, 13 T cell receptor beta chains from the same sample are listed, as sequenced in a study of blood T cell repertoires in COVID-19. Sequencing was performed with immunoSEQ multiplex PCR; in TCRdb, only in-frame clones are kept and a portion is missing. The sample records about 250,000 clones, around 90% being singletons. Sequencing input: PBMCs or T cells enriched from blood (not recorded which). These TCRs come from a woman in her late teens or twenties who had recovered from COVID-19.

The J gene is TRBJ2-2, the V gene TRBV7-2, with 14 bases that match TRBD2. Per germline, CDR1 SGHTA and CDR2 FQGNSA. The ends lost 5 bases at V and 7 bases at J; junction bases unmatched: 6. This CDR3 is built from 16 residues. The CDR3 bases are TGTGCCAGCAGCCAGGGACTAGCGGGAGTGGTCGGGGAGCTGTTTTTT. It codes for CASSQGLAGVVGELFF. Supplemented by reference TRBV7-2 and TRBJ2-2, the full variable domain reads GAGVSQSPSNKVTEKGKDVELRCDPISGHTALYWYRQSLGQGLEFLIYFQGNSAPDKSGLPSDRFSAERTGGSVSTLTIQRTQQEDSAVYLCASSQGLAGVVGELFFGEGSRLTVL.

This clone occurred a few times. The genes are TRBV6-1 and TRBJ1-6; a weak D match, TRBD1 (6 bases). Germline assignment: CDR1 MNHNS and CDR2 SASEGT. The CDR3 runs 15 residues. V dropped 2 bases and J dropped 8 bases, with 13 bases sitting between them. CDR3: CASSETGLFDSPLHF. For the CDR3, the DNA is TGTGCCAGCAGTGAAACAGGGTTGTTTGATTCACCCCTCCACTTT.

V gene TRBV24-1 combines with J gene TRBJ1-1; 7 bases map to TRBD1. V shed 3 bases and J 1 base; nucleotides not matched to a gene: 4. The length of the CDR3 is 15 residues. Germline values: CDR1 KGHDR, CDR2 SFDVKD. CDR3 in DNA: TGTGCCACCAGTGATACCAGACAGGGGAACACTGAAGCTTTCTTT. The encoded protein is CATSDTRQGNTEAFF.

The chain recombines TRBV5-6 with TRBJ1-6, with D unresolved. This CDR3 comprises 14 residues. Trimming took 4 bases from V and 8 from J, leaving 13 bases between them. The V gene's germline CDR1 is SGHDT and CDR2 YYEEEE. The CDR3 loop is CASSPDTDYSPLHF. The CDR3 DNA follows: TGTGCCAGCAGCCCCGACACGGACTATTCACCCCTCCACTTT.

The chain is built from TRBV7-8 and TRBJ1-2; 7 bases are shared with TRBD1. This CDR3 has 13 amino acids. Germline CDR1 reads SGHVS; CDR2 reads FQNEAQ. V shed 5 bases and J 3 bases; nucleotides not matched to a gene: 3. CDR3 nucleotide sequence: TGTGCCAGCAGCCAGGGGGGGGACTATGGCTACACCTTC. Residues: CASSQGGDYGYTF.

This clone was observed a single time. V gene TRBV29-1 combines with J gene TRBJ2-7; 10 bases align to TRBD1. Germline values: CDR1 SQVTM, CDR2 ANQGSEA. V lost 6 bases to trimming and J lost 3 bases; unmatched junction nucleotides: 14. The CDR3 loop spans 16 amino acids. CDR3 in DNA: TGCAGCGTCACCGGCTGGGCGGGACAGGGGTTCTACGAGCAGTACTTC. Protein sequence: CSVTGWAGQGFYEQYF.

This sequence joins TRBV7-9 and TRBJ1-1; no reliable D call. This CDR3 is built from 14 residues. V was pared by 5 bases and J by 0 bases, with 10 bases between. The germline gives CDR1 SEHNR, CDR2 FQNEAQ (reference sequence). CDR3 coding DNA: TGTGCCAGCAGCCAGACGAGGATGAACACTGAAGCTTTCTTT. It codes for CASSQTRMNTEAFF.

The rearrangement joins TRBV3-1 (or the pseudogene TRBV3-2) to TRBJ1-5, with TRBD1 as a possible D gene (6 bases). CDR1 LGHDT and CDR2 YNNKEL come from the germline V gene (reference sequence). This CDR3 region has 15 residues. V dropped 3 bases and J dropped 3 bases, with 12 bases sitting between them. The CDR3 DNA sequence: TGTGCCAGCAGCCAGTCGACAGGAGACAATCAGCCCCAGCATTTT. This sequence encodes CASSQSTGDNQPQHF.

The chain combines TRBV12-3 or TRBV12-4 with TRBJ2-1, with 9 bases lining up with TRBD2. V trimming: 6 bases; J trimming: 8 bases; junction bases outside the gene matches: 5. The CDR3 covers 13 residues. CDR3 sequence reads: CASSGGRVDEQFF. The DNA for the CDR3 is TGTGCCAGCAGCGGCGGGAGGGTCGATGAGCAGTTCTTC.

The CDR3 DNA reads as TGCGCCAGCAGACCGACAGGTTTTAACTATGGCTACACCTTC. This codes for CASRPTGFNYGYTF. V gene TRBV5-1 combines with J gene TRBJ1-2, with D perhaps matching TRBD1 (6 bases). Between the trimmed V and J ends, which lost 5 bases and 1 base, there was a span of 12 bases. Germline CDR1 and CDR2: SGHRS and YFSETQ. The CDR3 length is 14 residues.

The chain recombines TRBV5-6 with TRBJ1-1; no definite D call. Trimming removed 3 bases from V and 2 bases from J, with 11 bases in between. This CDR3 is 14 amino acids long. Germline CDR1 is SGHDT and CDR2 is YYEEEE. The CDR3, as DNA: TGTGCCAGCAGCTCCAGGTCATCAAACACTGAAGCTTTCTTT. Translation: CASSSRSSNTEAFF. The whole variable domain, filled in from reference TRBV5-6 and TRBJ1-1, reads DAGVTQSPTHLIKTRGQQVTLRCSPKSGHDTVSWYQQALGQGPQFIFQYYEEEERQRGNFPDRFSGHQFPNYSSELNVNALLLGDSALYLCASSSRSSNTEAFFGQGTRLTVV.

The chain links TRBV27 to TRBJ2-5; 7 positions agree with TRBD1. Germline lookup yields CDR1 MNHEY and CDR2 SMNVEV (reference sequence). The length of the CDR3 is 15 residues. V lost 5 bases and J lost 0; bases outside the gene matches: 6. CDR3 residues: CASSLTGTDQETQYF. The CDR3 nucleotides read TGTGCCAGCAGTCTAACCGGGACAGACCAAGAGACCCAGTACTTC.

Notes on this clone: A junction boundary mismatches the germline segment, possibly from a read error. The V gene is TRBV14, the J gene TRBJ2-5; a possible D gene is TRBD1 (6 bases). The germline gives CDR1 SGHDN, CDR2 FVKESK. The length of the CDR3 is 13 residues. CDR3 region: CASSQVTAGVADF. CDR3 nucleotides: TGTGCCAGCAGCCAAGTAACGGCAGGGGTGGCGGACTTC.